These 5 T cell receptor beta chains came from one sample sequenced in a study of T cell changes during pregnancy in multiple sclerosis. Clones were sequenced by immunoSEQ multiplex PCR, and TCRdb holds only the in-frame ones, with some missing. Here the sample spans nearly 45,000 clones, 96% being singletons. The sample was peripheral blood, taken in the second trimester of pregnancy. These receptors came from a female donor with multiple sclerosis, enrolled in a pregnancy study.

The chain is built from TRBV28 and TRBJ1-5; TRBD1 matches 7 bases. The length of the CDR3 is 14 residues. Germline V gene sequence: CDR1 MDHEN, CDR2 SYDVKM. The J segment lost 7 bases and the V segment lost 5 bases, leaving 8 bases of the junction unmatched. CDR3 amino acids: CASSRVIQGQPQHF. CDR3 in DNA: TGTGCCAGCAGTAGGGTAATACAGGGGCAGCCCCAGCATTTT.

The chain recombines TRBV29-1 with TRBJ2-2, with TRBD2 matching 13 bases. The germline gives CDR1 SQVTM, CDR2 ANQGSEA. This CDR3 is 17 amino acids long. Trimming cost V 6 bases and J 4 bases; bases outside gene matches: 11. CDR3 amino acids: CSVAGTSGTTRTGELFF. The CDR3 coding sequence is TGCAGCGTCGCCGGGACTAGCGGGACTACTCGCACCGGGGAGCTGTTTTTT.

This sequence joins TRBV18 and TRBJ1-1; TRBD1 aligns across 8 bases. Looked up from germline, CDR1 is KGHSH and CDR2 is LQKENI. The CDR3 has 14 residues. J lost 5 bases, V lost 3 bases, and 5 bases had no gene match. CDR3 nucleotides: TGTGCCAGCTCACCGCAGGGGGCTGGGACTGAAGCTTTCTTT. It codes for CASSPQGAGTEAFF.

J is TRBJ1-2 and V is TRBV7-6; possibly TRBD1 for D (5 bases). V lost 6 bases and J 11 bases, leaving 25 bases between the germline ends. This CDR3 comprises 15 residues. Per the germline V gene, CDR1 is SGHVS and CDR2 is FNYEAQ. The CDR3 loop is CASSNQPGLTAGYTF. CDR3 nucleotides: TGTGCCAGCAGTAACCAACCGGGACTTACCGCTGGGTACACCTTC.

V and J are TRBV25-1 and TRBJ2-1, with 10 positions matching TRBD2. The V segment lost 9 bases and the J segment 8 bases; nucleotides outside the gene matches: 7. This CDR3 has 13 residues. Germline V gene data show CDR1 as MGHDK and CDR2 as SYGVNS. The DNA of the CDR3 is TGTGCCAGTTCTAGCGGGAGTCTGGATGAGCAGTTCTTC. Protein sequence: CASSSGSLDEQFF.